Following are 9 T cell receptor beta chains from one sample sequenced in a study of T cell changes during pregnancy in multiple sclerosis. Clones were sequenced by immunoSEQ multiplex PCR, and TCRdb holds only the in-frame ones, with some missing. The data hold about 59,000 clones, with approximately 94% observed a single time. The sequencing used CD8+ T cells from peripheral blood mononuclear cells, collected after pregnancy. The source is a female donor with multiple sclerosis, enrolled in a pregnancy study.

A word on this clone: Other DNA sequences in this specimen translate into the identical CDR3. The CDR3 region is CASSPRGGSGNTIYF. CDR3 bases: TGTGCCAGCAGCCCGAGAGGGGGCTCTGGAAACACCATATATTTT. The chain has TRBV27 and TRBJ1-3, with D tentatively TRBD1 (6 bases). The ends were cut back, 6 bases at V and 0 bases at J, with 12 bases in the middle. The CDR3 consists of 15 residues. Germline values: CDR1 MNHEY, CDR2 SMNVEV (reference sequence).

This clone was recorded only once. The V and J genes are TRBV5-6 and TRBJ1-2; possibly TRBD1 for D (6 bases). V dropped 4 bases and J dropped 7 bases, with 11 bases sitting between them. CDR3 length: 12 amino acids. In germline, CDR1 is SGHDT, CDR2 YYEEEE. The CDR3 DNA reads TGTGCCAGCAGCGACTACAGGGCTGGCTACACCTTC. This codes for CASSDYRAGYTF.

This rearrangement joins TRBV4-1 to TRBJ2-7, with D possibly matching TRBD1 (5 bases). The CDR3 runs 14 residues. The V gene's germline CDR1 is MGHRA and CDR2 YSYEKL. V lost 2 bases to trimming and J lost 1 base, with 9 bases between them. The CDR3 sequence: CASSQITGSYEQYF. DNA of the CDR3: TGCGCCAGCAGCCAAATTACAGGTTCCTACGAGCAGTACTTC.

The chain joins TRBV25-1 to TRBJ1-1; the D gene is possibly TRBD1 (5 bases). With 8 bases removed from V and 3 bases from J, the gap between germline ends came to 10 bases. The CDR3 spans 12 residues. CDR1 MGHDK and CDR2 SYGVNS come from the germline V gene. The CDR3 region has the DNA TGTGCCAGCGGGAGGGGTGACACTGAAGCTTTCTTT. It encodes CASGRGDTEAFF.

The chain links TRBV5-6 to TRBJ1-2; TRBD1 might be the D (5 bases). The CDR3 contains 16 residues. V lost 3 bases and J 0 bases, leaving 15 bases between the germline ends. The germline CDR1 and CDR2 sequences are SGHDT and YYEEEE. In DNA form, the CDR3 reads TGTGCCAGCAGCTGGTATGAGACAGCGACTAACTATGGCTACACCTTC. Translating it yields CASSWYETATNYGYTF.

Notes on this clone: A junction boundary mismatches the germline segment, possibly from a read error. The CDR3 nucleotides read TGCGCCAGCAGCTCTAGACAGGGGGCCTATGAGCAGTACTTC. This sequence encodes CASSSRQGAYEQYF. The chain has TRBV5-1 and TRBJ2-7; 10 nucleotides align to TRBD1. The germline gives CDR1 SGHRS, CDR2 YFSETQ. There are 14 residues in the CDR3.

The V call is TRBV2, the J call TRBJ2-7; a weak D match, TRBD1 (6 bases). The CDR3 extends over 15 amino acids. Trimming shortened V by 2 bases and J by 4 bases, and 15 bases separated the two germline ends. Germline lookup yields CDR1 SNHLY and CDR2 FYNNEI. CDR3 DNA: TGTGCCAGCAGTGAAAGGTACAGGGTTTCGTACGAGCAGTACTTC. Translation: CASSERYRVSYEQYF.

The CDR3 reads CASSLVQNGYQETQYF. The CDR3, as DNA: TGCGCCAGCAGCTTGGTTCAAAACGGGTACCAAGAGACCCAGTACTTC. J is TRBJ2-5 and V is TRBV5-1; the D is unclear. Germline CDR1 is SGHRS and CDR2 is YFSETQ. The V end lost 0 bases, the J end lost 0 bases, and 12 bases lay between the germline ends. This CDR3 spans 16 amino acids.

Remarks on this clone: A read error may account for a junction end that differs from germline. The chain couples TRBV5-1 to TRBJ1-2; no definite D call. The CDR3 extends over 14 amino acids. CDR1 SGHRS and CDR2 YFSETQ come from the germline V gene. CDR3 nucleotides: TGCGACAGCGGGAGTGGTACGCCCAACTATGGCTACACCTTC. It codes for CDSGSGTPNYGYTF.